Following are 28 T cell receptor beta chains from one sample sequenced in a study of response to subunit inactivated influenza vaccine. TCRdb reanalysed the RT-PCR reads using MiXCR and keeps one entry per CDR3 protein. The sample consists of 750,000 to 850,000 distinct CDR3 sequences, around a sixth of them appearing once. This material consisted of PBMCs from blood, taken 5 days after vaccination. These receptors were taken from a man aged 50 to 60 who received an inactivated influenza vaccine.

This clonotype was found a few times. J is TRBJ2-4 and V is TRBV11-2; TRBD2 aligns across 12 bases. The CDR3 contains 18 residues. CDR1 and CDR2 from the germline V gene are SGHAT and FQNNGV. Trimming cost V 5 bases and J 2 bases; bases outside gene matches: 10. The CDR3 DNA reads as TGTGCCAGCAGCATGGCCGGACTAGCGGGAAACTCCAAAAACATTCAGTACTTC. It translates to CASSMAGLAGNSKNIQYF.

This clonotype showed up just a few times. The CDR3 DNA reads TGTGCCACCAGTTTTACAGATACGCAGTATTTT. Translation: CATSFTDTQYF. This sequence joins TRBV24-1 and TRBJ2-3; no firm D call. This CDR3 is 11 amino acids long. Germline V gives CDR1 KGHDR, CDR2 SFDVKD. V was trimmed by 6 bases and J by 3 bases, leaving 3 bases between them.

This clonotype was recorded a few times. The V gene is TRBV6-2 or TRBV6-3, the J gene TRBJ2-3; D not resolved. Germline CDR1 reads MNHEY; CDR2 reads SVGEGT. Deletions cut 5 bases from V and 1 base from J, with 13 bases between. The CDR3 runs 15 residues. As DNA, the CDR3 is TGTGCCAGCAGTCCAATAAGTAGGGGCACAGATACGCAGTATTTT. Protein: CASSPISRGTDTQYF.

The V gene is TRBV12-3 or TRBV12-4, the J gene TRBJ2-1; a weak D match, TRBD2 (6 bases). V dropped 5 bases and J dropped 2 bases, with 10 bases sitting between them. The CDR3 runs 14 residues. CDR3 amino acids: CASSGTLTYNEQFF. The CDR3 DNA sequence: TGTGCCAGCAGTGGGACTTTAACCTACAATGAGCAGTTCTTC.

V usage is TRBV28 and J usage is TRBJ2-7; 9 bases agree with TRBD1. The germline V gene has CDR1 MDHEN and CDR2 SYDVKM. V was clipped by 7 bases and J by 3 bases; unmatched bases: 7. This CDR3 contains 14 residues. Here the CDR3 DNA reads TGTGCCAGCACCTGGGTGGACAGGGGCTACGAGCAGTACTTC. It specifies CASTWVDRGYEQYF. Supplemented by reference TRBV28 and TRBJ2-7, the full variable domain reads DVKVTQSSRYLVKRTGEKVFLECVQDMDHENMFWYRQDPGLGLRLIYFSYDVKMKEKGDIPEGYSVSREKKERFSLILESASTNQTSMYLCASTWVDRGYEQYFGPGTRLTVT.

Many counts were recorded for this clonotype. The rearrangement links TRBV10-3 to TRBJ2-2; D is unresolved. The CDR3 is made up of 15 amino acids. CDR1 and CDR2 from the germline V gene are ENHRY and SYGVKD. Trimming took 5 bases from V and 2 from J, leaving 12 bases between them. The CDR3 is CAISSDPVNTGELFF. The CDR3 DNA reads TGTGCCATCAGTTCGGACCCTGTCAACACCGGGGAGCTGTTTTTT.

This clonotype appeared many times. The gene calls are TRBV7-6 and TRBJ2-1, with 12 bases aligning to TRBD2. This CDR3 has 19 residues. Germline CDR1 is SGHVS and CDR2 is FNYEAQ. V dropped 2 bases and J dropped 0; count of bases not matched to a gene: 8. This CDR3 is CASSLRTSGGPISYNEQFF. The CDR3, as DNA: TGTGCCAGCAGCTTAAGAACTAGCGGGGGGCCTATCTCCTACAATGAGCAGTTCTTC.

This chain uses TRBV7-9 with TRBJ2-1; the D gene is possibly TRBD2 (7 bases). Trimming cost V 7 bases and J 6 bases, with 16 bases left between them. The germline CDR1 and CDR2 sequences are SEHNR and FQNEAQ (reference sequence). The CDR3 is made up of 14 amino acids. The CDR3 loop reads CASTFGGGFNEQFF. As DNA, the CDR3 is TGTGCCAGCACCTTTGGCGGGGGCTTCAATGAGCAGTTCTTC.

The V call is TRBV6-1, the J call TRBJ1-1, with unresolved D. The V end was cut by 6 bases, the J end by 11 bases, with 25 bases between. There are 15 residues in the CDR3. CDR1 MNHNS and CDR2 SASEGT come from the germline V gene. CDR3 nucleotide sequence: TGTGCCAGCAGAAGGATATGGGGTGGTCTGTTAGGGGCTTTCTTT. Translated: CASRRIWGGLLGAFF.

This clonotype has at least ten counts. Germline and junction disagree at one end, which may indicate a read error. The chain has TRBV7-7 and TRBJ2-3, with 10 bases aligning to TRBD2. This CDR3 is 16 amino acids long. Germline CDR1 SSHAT, CDR2 FNYEAQ (reference sequence). For the CDR3, the DNA is TGTGCTAGCAGCAAAGAGGGTGGACTAGCGGCAGATACGCAGTATTTT. It is translated as CASSKEGGLAADTQYF.

Only a few counts were recorded for this clonotype. The J gene is TRBJ2-7, the V gene TRBV4-1; TRBD2 agrees at 7 bases. The CDR3 spans 15 residues. J lost 5 bases, V lost 4 bases, and 11 bases had no gene match. Germline loops: CDR1 MGHRA, CDR2 YSYEKL. The CDR3: CASSPQGRVRNEQYF. In DNA, the CDR3 is TGCGCCAGCAGCCCCCAAGGGAGGGTAAGAAACGAGCAGTACTTC.

This clonotype has ten or more counts. J is TRBJ2-1 and V is TRBV5-1, with D perhaps matching TRBD2 (6 bases). The germline CDR1 and CDR2 sequences are SGHRS and YFSETQ. The CDR3 consists of 14 residues. Trimming shortened V by 4 bases and J by 11 bases, and 19 bases separated the two germline ends. CDR3 protein: CASSADGKGGKQFF. CDR3 DNA sequence: TGCGCCAGCAGCGCTGACGGGAAGGGAGGAAAGCAGTTCTTC.

The chain couples TRBV7-7 to TRBJ2-6; 8 bases agree with TRBD1. The CDR3 consists of 15 residues. With V trimmed by 8 bases and J by 3 bases, 6 bases remained unmatched. Germline-derived CDR1 and CDR2 are SSHAT and FNYEAQ (reference sequence). DNA of the CDR3: TGTGCCAGCGACAGGGGTGGTTGTGGGGCCAACGTCCTGACTTTC. This sequence encodes CASDRGGCGANVLTF.

This chain joins TRBV10-3 and TRBJ2-3; 7 bases are shared with TRBD1. The germline CDR1 and CDR2 sequences are ENHRY and SYGVKD. Losses at the gene ends were 6 bases for V and 0 bases for J; bases not matched to a gene: 9. This CDR3 is built from 16 residues. CDR3 sequence: CAISDTDRSSTDTQYF. In DNA form, the CDR3 reads TGTGCCATCAGCGATACGGACAGGTCTAGCACAGATACGCAGTATTTT.

The chain couples TRBV12-3 or TRBV12-4 to TRBJ1-5; no firm D call. V was cut by 3 bases and J by 1 base, with 10 bases left in between. The CDR3 extends over 15 amino acids. This chain's CDR3 is CASSFGRRSNQPQHF. CDR3 sequence (DNA): TGTGCCAGCAGTTTCGGTAGGAGAAGCAATCAGCCCCAGCATTTT.

The sample holds many counts of this clonotype. The chain couples TRBV5-1 to TRBJ1-1; a weak D match, TRBD1 (6 bases). Trimming stripped 0 bases from V and 4 bases from J, with 13 bases between. The CDR3 extends over 15 amino acids. Germline V lookup: CDR1 SGHRS, CDR2 YFSETQ. In DNA form, the CDR3 reads TGCGCCAGCAGCTTGGAAACAGGGTTGGGCACTGAAGCTTTCTTT. Translation gives CASSLETGLGTEAFF.

The chain recombines TRBV18 with TRBJ2-3, with D unclear. V lost 5 bases to trimming and J lost 2 bases, with 5 bases between them. The CDR3 totals 12 residues. CDR1 is KGHSH and CDR2 is LQKENI in the germline V gene. The CDR3 DNA reads as TGTGCCAGCTCAGTAAACACAGATACGCAGTATTTT. It translates to CASSVNTDTQYF. Based on the CDR3 plus reference TRBV18 and TRBJ2-3, the full variable domain is NAGVMQNPRHLVRRRGQEARLRCSPMKGHSHVYWYRQLPEEGLKFMVYLQKENIIDESGMPKERFSAEFPKEGPSILRIQQVVRGDSAAYFCASSVNTDTQYFGPGTRLTVL.

J is TRBJ2-5 and V is TRBV20-1; D not certain. CDR1 and CDR2 (germline): DFQATT, SNEGSKA (reference sequence). V gave up 4 bases and J gave up 1 base, with 13 bases separating them. The CDR3 extends over 14 amino acids. The chain's CDR3 is CSATLGAIQETQYF. The CDR3 nucleotides are TGCAGTGCTACACTGGGCGCCATCCAAGAGACCCAGTACTTC.

Ten or more counts support this clonotype. This sequence joins TRBV7-6 and TRBJ1-4; possible D gene TRBD1, 5 bases. Germline values: CDR1 SGHVS, CDR2 FNYEAQ. V lost 0 bases and J 5 bases, leaving 16 bases between the germline ends. The CDR3 loop spans 17 amino acids. The CDR3 DNA reads as TGTGCCAGCAGCTTAGCGGGGGGAGATCGTCCAAATGAAAAACTGTTTTTT. Amino acids: CASSLAGGDRPNEKLFF. Based on the CDR3 plus reference TRBV7-6 and TRBJ1-4, the full variable domain is GAGVSQSPRYKVTKRGQDVALRCDPISGHVSLYWYRQALGQGPEFLTYFNYEAQQDKSGLPNDRFSAERPEGSISTLTIQRTEQRDSAMYRCASSLAGGDRPNEKLFFGSGTQLSVL.

The chain uses TRBV6-5 and TRBJ1-6; no definite D call. The CDR3 spans 17 residues. The germline V gene encodes CDR1 MNHEY and CDR2 SVGAGI. Deletions cut 4 bases from V and 9 bases from J, with 22 bases between. This CDR3 is CASSSGGLTSTGSPLHF. The CDR3 coding sequence is TGTGCCAGCAGTTCCGGCGGATTGACATCGACTGGTTCACCCCTCCACTTT.

The gene calls are TRBV15 and TRBJ1-6, with a weak D call TRBD1 (5 bases). The CDR3 extends over 14 amino acids. V lost 5 bases and J 7 bases, leaving 12 bases between the germline ends. The germline V gene encodes CDR1 LNHNV and CDR2 YYDKDF (reference sequence). The CDR3 sequence is CATSSQTENSPLHF. DNA of the CDR3: TGTGCCACCAGCTCCCAGACAGAAAATTCACCCCTCCACTTT. Using reference TRBV15 and TRBJ1-6 for the parts outside the CDR3, the full variable domain is DAMVIQNPRYQVTQFGKPVTLSCSQTLNHNVMYWYQQKSSQAPKLLFHYYDKDFNNEADTPDNFQSRRPNTSFCFLDIRSPGLGDTAMYLCATSSQTENSPLHFGNGTRLTVT.

This clonotype was counted between two and nine times. The chain couples TRBV28 to TRBJ2-1, with D tentatively TRBD2 (5 bases). Germline CDR1 reads MDHEN; CDR2 reads SYDVKM. The CDR3 is made up of 15 amino acids. V lost 3 bases and J 2 bases, leaving 11 bases between the germline ends. The DNA of the CDR3 is TGTGCCAGCAGTTTCGGGGTCGGTGCCTACAATGAGCAGTTCTTC. It yields the protein CASSFGVGAYNEQFF.

This rearrangement joins TRBV2 to TRBJ1-6; D is perhaps TRBD1 (5 bases). Germline-derived CDR1 and CDR2 are SNHLY and FYNNEI. The CDR3 sequence is 12 residues long. V lost 7 bases and J lost 12, with 13 bases in between. CDR3 residues: CASKTQDRPLHF. The CDR3 region has the DNA TGTGCCAGCAAGACACAGGATAGACCCCTCCACTTT.

The CDR3 coding sequence is TGTGCCAGCAGCCGGACTGAGAGCTCCTACGAGCAGTACTTC. Translating gives CASSRTESSYEQYF. V and J are TRBV7-6 and TRBJ2-7; a weak D match, TRBD2 (5 bases). This CDR3 region has 14 residues. The ends were cut back, 5 bases at V and 0 bases at J, with 11 bases in the middle. Per germline, CDR1 SGHVS and CDR2 FNYEAQ.

In its sample, this clonotype was seen many times. This chain connects TRBV6-5 to TRBJ2-1, with 10 positions matching TRBD2. Looked up from germline, CDR1 is MNHEY and CDR2 is SVGAGI. The J segment lost 5 bases and the V segment lost 4 bases, leaving 5 bases of the junction unmatched. CDR3 length equals 15 residues. CDR3: CASSSSGRENNEQFF. CDR3 bases: TGTGCCAGCAGTTCTAGCGGGAGAGAAAACAATGAGCAGTTCTTC.

This chain joins TRBV12-3 or TRBV12-4 and TRBJ2-3; 8 bases line up with TRBD1. The junction had 7 bases not matched to a gene; V was cut back by 3 bases and J by 2 bases. The CDR3 runs 16 residues. CDR3 bases: TGTGCCAGCAGTTTTGAATTGGACAGGGTCACAGATACGCAGTATTTT. Its protein is CASSFELDRVTDTQYF.

This clonotype was observed a few times. CDR3: CASSYSGSVAFF. CDR3 nucleotides: TGTGCCAGCAGTTACTCGGGTAGTGTAGCTTTCTTT. The chain couples TRBV6-6 to TRBJ1-1, with unresolved D. V lost 0 bases and J lost 10, with 9 bases in between. From germline, CDR1 is MNHNY and CDR2 SVGAGI (reference sequence). CDR3 size: 12 residues.

There are many counts of this clonotype. The V call is TRBV15, the J call TRBJ2-5, with D tentatively TRBD1 or TRBD2 (6 bases each). Germline lookup yields CDR1 LNHNV and CDR2 YYDKDF (reference sequence). The CDR3 has 15 amino acids. Trimming took off 5 bases at V and 5 bases at J, with 18 bases between the two ends. This CDR3 is CATSSGGGSEETQYF. In DNA, the CDR3 is TGTGCCACCAGCTCAGGAGGGGGTTCGGAGGAGACCCAGTACTTC.